The T cell receptor (beta chain) under discussion was sequenced for a study of tumor-infiltrating lymphocytes in primary liver carcinoma. The overall study: Ranging in age from 30 to 69 years, the patients were men and women. Read depth, roughly 3.65 to 7.13 million productive TCRbeta reads, did not differ significantly between tissues.

For each extraction, RNA and DNA were obtained together from 20-30 mg of unsorted bulk tissue. Study-level points and caveats: Significantly larger top-250-clone fractions were found in tumors than in blood (p = 0.039).

CDR1 is ENHRY and CDR2 is SYGVKD in the germline V gene. This CDR3 contains 12 residues. Note on this clonotype: Its antigen is currently unknown. Given a much more abundant clone one base away, this may be a read error.

The researchers produced TCR beta cDNA from approximately 0.45 ug total RNA with a constant-region primer. The TCR beta library was amplified through three nested multiplex PCR rounds in a modified ARM-PCR procedure. For around 10 cycles apiece, the opening two PCR rounds ran with TRBV1-TRBV30 forward primers and a C-beta reverse primer. MiXCR, applied by TCRdb to the multiplex PCR reads, yields one record per CDR3 protein. The sample yields 85,000 to 100,000 distinct CDR3 sequences, less than 70% seen once. Sequenced sample: tumor-adjacent normal liver tissue. The V and J genes are TRBV10-3 and TRBJ1-6; D unresolved. The receptor comes from a man aged 40-50 years with primary liver carcinoma and hepatitis B virus infection. CDR3 in amino acids: CAISVGNSPLRF. As DNA, the CDR3 is TGTGCCATCAGTGTTGGTAATTCACCCCTCCGCTTT.